The rows below give T cell receptor beta chains drawn from one sample of a study of kidney transplant recipient with SARS-CoV-2 infection. TCRdb called the reads again in MiXCR, with one record for every CDR3 protein. Of under 250,000 distinct CDR3 sequences in the sample, 29% were seen once. Sample: a blood sample, taken at baseline and between days 110 and 120 from a kidney transplant recipient. The receptor set was obtained from a male patient aged 25-45 years who had COVID-19 and was a kidney transplant recipient. Some T cells may be graft donor cells. Each CDR3 is given with its conserved first and last residue. The D gene is left open where the match is weak. Size is stated for part of the rows, as once, few or many counts, or as a class when the clone is expanded.

CDR3 | DNA | D | V | size | J
CASSLQSTGDGNTIYF | TGTGCCAGTAGTTTACAATCGACAGGGGACGGAAACACCATATATTTT | TRBD1 | TRBV19 | many | TRBJ1-3
CASSRAGTGDNTEAFF | TGTGCCAGCAGCCGGGCGGGGACAGGCGATAACACTGAAGCTTTCTTT | TRBD1 | TRBV13 | many | TRBJ1-1
CASSQGGVGIYSRRQPQHF | TGTGCCAGCAGCCAAGGTGGGGTGGGCATATATTCAAGGCGTCAGCCCCAGCATTTT | NA | TRBV4-2 | many | TRBJ1-5
CSASSLAGVGNEQFF | TGCAGTGCTAGTTCACTAGCGGGGGTTGGCAATGAGCAGTTCTTC | TRBD2 | TRBV20-1 | NA | TRBJ2-1
CASSKIQGMVWTEAFF | TGTGCCAGCAGCAAAATCCAGGGGATGGTATGGACTGAAGCTTTCTTT | NA | TRBV21-1 | NA | TRBJ1-1
CGKVERITQSRANVLTF | TGTGGCAAAGTAGAGAGGATAACACAAAGTCGGGCCAACGTCCTGACTTTC | NA | TRBV8-2 | many | TRBJ2-6
CARGKAVVRKTYGYTF | TGTGCCAGAGGAAAAGCAGTGGTGAGAAAGACCTATGGCTACACCTTC | NA | TRBV5-3 | many | TRBJ1-2
CASSFPGGGYEQYF | TGTGCCAGCAGCTTCCCTGGGGGGGGCTACGAGCAGTACTTC | TRBD2 | TRBV7-9 | many | TRBJ2-7
CASSVVKVVRKTYGYTF | TGTGCCAGCAGCGTCGTTAAGGTCGTTAGAAAGACCTATGGCTACACCTTC | NA | TRBV16 | many | TRBJ1-2
CASLCSVPGKTYGYTF | TGTGCCAGCTTGTGCAGCGTACCAGGAAAGACCTATGGCTACACCTTC | NA | TRBV5-4 | many | TRBJ1-2
CASSSSGLRTDTQYF | TGCGCCAGCAGCTCGTCAGGGTTGCGCACAGATACGCAGTATTTT | NA | TRBV5-1 | NA | TRBJ2-3
CASSLGEGETQYF | TGTGCCAGCAGCTTAGGGGAAGGAGAGACCCAGTACTTC | NA | TRBV13 | many | TRBJ2-5
CASSLEGRGNTIYF | TGTGCCAGCAGCTTAGAAGGCAGAGGAAACACCATATATTTT | NA | TRBV7-2 | many | TRBJ1-3
CGRVSRITQSRANVLTF | TGTGGCAGGGTATCGAGGATAACACAAAGTCGGGCCAACGTCCTGACTTTC | NA | TRBV8-2 | many | TRBJ2-6
CASRSTEANYGYTF | TGTGCCAGCAGGTCGACGGAAGCTAACTATGGCTACACCTTC | NA | TRBV2 | many | TRBJ1-2
CASSVLHGTVAFF | TGTGCCAGCAGTGTTCTCCACGGGACAGTTGCTTTCTTT | TRBD1 | TRBV2 | medium-sized | TRBJ1-1
CASSSIAGKSTDTQYF | TGTGCCAGCAGCTCGATAGCGGGAAAGAGCACAGATACGCAGTATTTT | TRBD2 | TRBV13 | many | TRBJ2-3
CASLHGSVRKTYGYTF | TGCGCCAGCTTGCATGGATCGGTTCGAAAGACCTATGGCTACACCTTC | NA | TRBV5-1 | NA | TRBJ1-2
CISVPERLHKVGKTYGYTF | NA | NA | TRBV7-5 | NA | TRBJ1-2